A single sample is the source of the 2 T cell receptor beta chains below, sequenced in a study of cytomegalovirus exposure and HLA in healthy donors. PCR involved 60 Vbeta and 13 Jbeta primers. The repertoire was sequenced with immunoSEQ multiplex PCR; TCRdb's copy has only in-frame clones and lacks some. In the table there are 150,000 to 200,000 clones, 80% of which are singletons. Material for sequencing was PBMCs. The receptor source for this set is a male donor in good health and CMV-seropositive.

This chain uses TRBV5-4 with TRBJ2-3; D remains unclear. CDR1 is SGHNT, CDR2 YYREEE, per germline (reference sequence). V was cut by 0 bases and J by 0 bases, with 8 bases left in between. The CDR3 runs 15 residues. Written as DNA, the CDR3 is TGTGCCAGCAGCTTGGACTTACCTAGCACAGATACGCAGTATTTT. Its protein is CASSLDLPSTDTQYF.

J is TRBJ2-1 and V is TRBV5-1; 7 bases agree with TRBD2. After removal of 4 bases from V and 3 bases from J, the junction contained 7 bases not matched to a gene. The CDR3 is 15 amino acids. Germline values: CDR1 SGHRS, CDR2 YFSETQ. The CDR3: CASSPGLVVYNEQFF. CDR3 nucleotides: TGCGCCAGCAGCCCAGGACTAGTTGTCTACAATGAGCAGTTCTTC.